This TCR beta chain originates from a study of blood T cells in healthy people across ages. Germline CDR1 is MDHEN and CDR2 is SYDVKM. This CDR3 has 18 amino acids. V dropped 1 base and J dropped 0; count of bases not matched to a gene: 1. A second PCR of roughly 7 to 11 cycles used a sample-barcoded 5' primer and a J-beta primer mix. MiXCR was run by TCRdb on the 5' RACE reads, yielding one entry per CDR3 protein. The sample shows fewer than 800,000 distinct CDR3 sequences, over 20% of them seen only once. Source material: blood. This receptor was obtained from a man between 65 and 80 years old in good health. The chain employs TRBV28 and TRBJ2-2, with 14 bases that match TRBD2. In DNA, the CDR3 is TGTGCCAGCAGTTTATCGGGACTAGCGGGAGCGAACACCGGGGAGCTGTTTTTT. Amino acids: CASSLSGLAGANTGELFF.